The T cell receptor (beta chain) under discussion was sequenced for a study of blood T cells in healthy people across ages. Total RNA extracted from each sample amounted to at least 5 micrograms. A remark on this clonotype: What it binds is not known.

Findings of the study overall: Estimates based on one million T cells were treated as lower bounds.

CDR1 and CDR2 (germline): SEHNR, FQNEAQ (reference sequence). With 5 bases clipped from V and 0 bases from J, the junction kept 10 bases outside the gene matches. This CDR3 comprises 18 residues. Next came a second PCR, run for about 6 to 12 cycles, which used a sample-barcoded 5' primer along with a J-beta primer mix. TCRdb re-called the 5' RACE reads with MiXCR, one entry per CDR3 protein. Here the sample spans about 1.4 million distinct CDR3 sequences, roughly 59% being singletons. The receptor's source is a man aged 18 to 30 in good health. The source material was blood. The V and J genes are TRBV7-9 and TRBJ2-1; 10 nucleotides align to TRBD2. CDR3 bases: TGTGCCAGCAGCATCCGGACTAGCGGAATAAACTCCTACAATGAGCAGTTCTTC. Its protein is CASSIRTSGINSYNEQFF.